The present TCR beta chain was sequenced within a study of T cell changes during pregnancy in multiple sclerosis (dated by TCRdb to about 2019). For the study in its entirety: In women with multiple sclerosis, the researchers looked at how the T cell repertoire shifted as pregnancy progressed.

Reading the germline V gene gives CDR1 SNHLY and CDR2 FYNNEI. From the cysteine through the phenylalanine, the CDR3 covers 13 amino acids. Solely the CDR3 DNA is kept, with 39 bases framed from the first base. The V end loses 6 bases and the J end loses 8 bases, and a stretch of 11 bases separates them. Of note for this clone: Its binding antigen is unknown. Nothing much larger sits one base from this clone, and base qualities are not available.

The receptor library was made with the immunoSEQ multiplex PCR assay. The table was pulled from immuneACCESS by TCRdb, which kept in-frame rearrangements only. Such tables lose some clones; where checked, under half of the loss comes from unresolved V genes, and the rest has no known cause. In this sample the table shows approximately 61,000 clones, more than 90% of which occur a single time. The ten largest clones capture approximately 3% of the sample. The chain was built from TRBV2 and TRBJ1-6; no D gene is confidently identified. The sequence came from a female donor in good health, enrolled as a control in a pregnancy study. The sample consisted of peripheral blood, taken in the first trimester of pregnancy. The CDR3 sequence is CASSGVSYSPLHF. The DNA sequence is given as TGTGCCAGCAGCGGGGTTTCTTATTCACCCCTCCACTTT.